What follows is one T cell receptor beta chain and its context. What it binds is unknown. The data derive from a study of shared clonotypes between healthy human individuals. The overall study: Three CD4 naive, three CD4 memory, two CD8 naive and one CD8 memory plate were used per donor.

Germline assignment: CDR1 SGHRS and CDR2 YFSETQ. The length of the CDR3 is 13 residues. Trimming pared 7 bases from V and 3 bases from J, leaving 13 bases between. Study-level results: Estimated clonotype richness was generally higher in naive than memory subsets.

Authors' methods: Quality scores were absent from the junction-only immunoSEQ sequences, so filtering differed. The table came from immunoSEQ multiplex PCR; TCRdb's copy has only in-frame clones and leaves some out. V and J calls and clone size come straight from that table; D and trimming were deduced from the DNA. This sample carries millions of clones, roughly 94% of them seen once, and the ten largest clones take approximately 0.13%. Sequenced sample: naive CD4+ T cells sorted from blood. Subset here: CD45RA+ positively selected. The TCR was taken from a man between 18 and 29 years old in good health. The V gene is TRBV5-1, the J gene TRBJ2-5; D call uncertain. CDR3: CASASIRKETQYF. The CDR3, as DNA: TGCGCCAGCGCCTCCATAAGAAAAGAGACCCAGTACTTC.